This T cell receptor beta chain is drawn from a study of CD8 T cells in Susac syndrome. Each Susac syndrome patient had definite or probable disease by recently defined criteria. The RNA, about 0.5 to 1 ug, was put through reverse transcription using random hexamers. TCRdb re-called the immunoSEQ multiplex PCR reads through MiXCR, storing one row per CDR3 protein. In the table there are under 200,000 distinct CDR3 sequences, 90% to 97% of which are singletons. CDR3 length: 14 residues. Germline-derived CDR1 and CDR2 are SEHNR and FQNEAQ (reference sequence). Trimming removed 5 bases at V and 5 bases at J, with 12 bases between.

The chain couples TRBV7-9 to TRBJ1-4; weak D call: TRBD1 (5 bases). The sequencing input was CD4+ T cells from PBMCs. The sequence derives from a human donor with Susac syndrome. The CDR3 DNA reads TGTGCCAGCAGCATCGACAGATCGAATGAAAAACTGTTTTTT. It specifies CASSIDRSNEKLFF. Variable domain in full (rest from reference TRBV7-9 and TRBJ1-4): DTGVSQNPRHKITKRGQNVTFRCDPISEHNRLYWYRQTLGQGPEFLTYFQNEAQLEKSRLLSDRFSAERPKGSFSTLEIQRTEQGDSAMYLCASSIDRSNEKLFFGSGTQLSVL.